This T cell receptor (beta chain) originates from a study of cytotoxic CD8 clonotypes in ibrutinib-treated CLL. General study results and limits: Sustained-remission and progressing patients were not sampled at matched times.

Sequencing was performed with immunoSEQ multiplex PCR; in TCRdb, only in-frame clones are kept and a portion is missing. The sample yields about 92,000 clones, roughly three quarters seen once. The table lists this clone with many counts. Its specificity is unknown. This TCR came from a human donor with chronic lymphocytic leukemia. Here the sequenced sample was PBMCs, taken after 24 months of ibrutinib treatment.

In DNA form, the CDR3 reads TGTGCCAGCAGCCAATCGACTAGCGGGCTGACCTACGAGCAGTACTTC. This translates into CASSQSTSGLTYEQYF. The rearrangement uses TRBV4-2 and TRBJ2-7; 10 bases align to TRBD2. The germline V gene encodes CDR1 LGHNA and CDR2 YNFKEQ. After removal of 2 bases from V and 2 bases from J, the junction contained 6 bases not matched to a gene. CDR3 size: 16 residues.